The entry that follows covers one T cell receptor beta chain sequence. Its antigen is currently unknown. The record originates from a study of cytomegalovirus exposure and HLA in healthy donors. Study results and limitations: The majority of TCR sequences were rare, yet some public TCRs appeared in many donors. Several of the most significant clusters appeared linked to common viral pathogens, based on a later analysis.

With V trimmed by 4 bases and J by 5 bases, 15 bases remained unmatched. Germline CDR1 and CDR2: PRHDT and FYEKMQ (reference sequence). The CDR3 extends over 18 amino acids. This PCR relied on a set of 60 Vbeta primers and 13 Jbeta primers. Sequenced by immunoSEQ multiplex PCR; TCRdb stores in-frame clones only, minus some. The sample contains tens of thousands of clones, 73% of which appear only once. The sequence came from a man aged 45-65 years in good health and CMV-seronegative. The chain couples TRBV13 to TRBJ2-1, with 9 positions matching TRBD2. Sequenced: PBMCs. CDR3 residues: CASSSRASTAGGHNEQFF. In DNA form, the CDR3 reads TGTGCCAGCAGCTCCAGGGCCTCTACAGCGGGGGGCCACAATGAGCAGTTCTTC.